The entry below gives a single T cell receptor beta chain sequence along with its context. Original processing notes: Cell counts per sample came from amplifying reference gene primers. Some clones are missing from TCRdb's copy, which holds only in-frame ones; the method was immunoSEQ multiplex PCR. The DNA was the basis for D and trimming; V, J and clone size are from that table. Altogether about 210,000 clones are present, about 83% being singletons, with the ten largest covering 2.9%. The sample originates from a study of blood T cell repertoires in COVID-19. Background on the study: The samples span acute and convalescent COVID-19 from the United States, Italy and Spain. PBMCs, B-cell-depleted T cells, or T cells were the source of the cDNA or gDNA that made up the material.

CDR3 size: 15 residues. CDR1 is LNHDA, CDR2 SQIVND, per germline (reference sequence). With 7 bases clipped from V and 5 bases from J, the junction kept 11 bases outside the gene matches. The receptor's source is a man aged 50 or older with active or convalescent COVID-19. Source material: peripheral blood. The J gene is TRBJ2-7, the V gene TRBV19; TRBD1 matches 10 bases. CDR3 sequence: CASKEWFGTGDEQYF. The CDR3 DNA reads as TGTGCCAGTAAGGAATGGTTTGGGACAGGGGACGAGCAGTACTTC. The full variable domain, in which reference TRBV19 and TRBJ2-7 provide the parts outside the CDR3, is DGGITQSPKYLFRKEGQNVTLSCEQNLNHDAMYWYRQDPGQGLRLIYYSQIVNDFQKGDIAEGYSVSREKKESFPLTVTSAQKNPTAFYLCASKEWFGTGDEQYFGPGTRLTVT.